This note documents a single T cell receptor (beta chain) sequence. What it binds is unknown. The treatment denotes: oral pan-JAK inhibitor, 5-10 mg twice daily. These data originate in a study of CD8+ T cells in alopecia areata. Germline loops: CDR1 SQVTM, CDR2 ANQGSEA. V dropped 5 bases and J dropped 5; count of bases not matched to a gene: 4. This CDR3 comprises 14 residues. Reverse transcription of extracted RNA yielded cDNA, which provided the sequencing template. Profiled with immunoSEQ multiplex PCR; TCRdb holds only in-frame clones, not every one. The sample lists 65,000 to 75,000 clones, over 25% seen once, with 15% in the top ten. Points from the study as a whole: It was lesional scalp, especially alopecia totalis/universalis, that showed higher clonality than normal scalp.

The receptor was isolated from a human donor with alopecia areata. The sample consisted of CD8+ T cells sorted from blood, taken at week 4, from a patient treated with tofacitinib. This sequence joins TRBV29-1 and TRBJ2-1; 12 bases fit TRBD2. CDR3 sequence: CSVRTSGINNEQFF. The CDR3 coding sequence is TGCAGCGTTCGGACTAGCGGGATAAACAATGAGCAGTTCTTC.